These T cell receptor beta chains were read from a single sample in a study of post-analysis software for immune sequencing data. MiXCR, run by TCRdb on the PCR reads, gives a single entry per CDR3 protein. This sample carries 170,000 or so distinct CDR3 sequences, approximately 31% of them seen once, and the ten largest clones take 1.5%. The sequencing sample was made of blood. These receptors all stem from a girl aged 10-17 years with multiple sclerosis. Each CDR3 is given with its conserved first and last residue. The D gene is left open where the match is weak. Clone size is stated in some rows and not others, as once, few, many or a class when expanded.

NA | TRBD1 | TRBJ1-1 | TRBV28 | CASSPRGSGGTEAFF | TGTGCCAGCAGTCCCCGTGGTTCAGGGGGAACTGAAGCTTTCTTT
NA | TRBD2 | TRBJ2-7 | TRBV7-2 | CASKRGLAGPGGSYEQYF | TGTGCCAGCAAAAGGGGACTAGCGGGACCCGGCGGCTCCTACGAGCAGTACTTC
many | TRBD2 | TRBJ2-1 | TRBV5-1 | CASSSGGRDEQFF | TGCGCCAGCAGCTCCGGGGGGAGGGATGAGCAGTTCTTC
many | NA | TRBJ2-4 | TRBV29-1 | CSVQKGLGGPKNIQYF | TGCAGCGTTCAAAAGGGACTGGGGGGACCCAAAAACATTCAGTACTTC
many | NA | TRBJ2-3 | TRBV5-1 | CASSLAAGPDTQYF | TGCGCCAGCAGCTTGGCTGCAGGTCCAGATACGCAGTATTTT
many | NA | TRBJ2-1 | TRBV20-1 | CSAHRDSTPGDEQFF | TGCAGTGCTCACCGGGACTCTACCCCCGGGGATGAGCAGTTCTTC
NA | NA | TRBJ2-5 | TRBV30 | CAWREGVIQETQYF | TGTGCCTGGAGGGAGGGAGTGATCCAAGAGACCCAGTACTTC
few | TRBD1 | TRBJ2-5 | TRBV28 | CASKVSDREGGETQYF | TGTGCCAGCAAAGTTTCGGACAGGGAAGGCGGAGAGACCCAGTACTTC
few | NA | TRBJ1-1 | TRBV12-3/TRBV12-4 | CASSYPSGPLNTEAFF | TGTGCCAGCAGTTACCCCTCAGGGCCACTGAACACTGAAGCTTTCTTT
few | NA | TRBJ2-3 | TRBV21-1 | CASRLEGQGVSTDTQYF | TGTGCCAGCAGACTCGAGGGGCAGGGCGTTAGCACAGATACGCAGTATTTT
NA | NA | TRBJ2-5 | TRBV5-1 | CASSSTGSGQETQYF | TGCGCCAGCAGCTCAACAGGGTCGGGGCAAGAGACCCAGTACTTC
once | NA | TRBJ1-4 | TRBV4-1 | CANSQRTATNEKLFF | TGCGCCAACAGCCAACGGACAGCAACTAATGAAAAACTGTTTTTT
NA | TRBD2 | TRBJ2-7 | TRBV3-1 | CASSQKRENEQYF | TGTGCCAGCAGCCAAAAGCGGGAGAATGAGCAGTACTTC
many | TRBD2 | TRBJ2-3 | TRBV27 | CASSLSASGLEDTQYF | TGTGCCAGCAGTTTATCGGCCTCCGGACTAGAGGATACGCAGTATTTT
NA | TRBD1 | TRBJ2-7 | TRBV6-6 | CASSRGQGFDYEQYF | TGTGCCAGCAGCCGAGGACAGGGGTTTGATTACGAGCAGTACTTC
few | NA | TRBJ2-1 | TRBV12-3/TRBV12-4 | CASSAQGPSYNEQFF | TGTGCCAGCAGTGCCCAGGGGCCGTCCTACAATGAGCAGTTCTTC
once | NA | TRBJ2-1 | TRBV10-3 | CAIRGQSNNEQFF | TGTGCCATCAGGGGACAAAGCAACAATGAGCAGTTCTTC
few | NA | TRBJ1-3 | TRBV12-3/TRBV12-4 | CASRPRGSSGNTIYF | TGTGCCAGCAGGCCCCGGGGGTCCTCTGGAAACACCATATATTTT
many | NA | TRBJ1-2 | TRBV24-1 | CATSDPHGRDYTF | TGTGCCACCAGTGATCCCCACGGGAGGGACTACACCTTC
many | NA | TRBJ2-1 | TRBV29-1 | CSVELYNEQFF | TGCAGCGTTGAGCTTTACAATGAGCAGTTCTTC
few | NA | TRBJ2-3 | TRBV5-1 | CASSWPPGADTQYF | TGCGCCAGCAGCTGGCCACCGGGGGCGGATACGCAGTATTTT
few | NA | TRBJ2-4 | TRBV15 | CATSRASLTQNIQYF | TGTGCCACCAGCAGAGCGAGTCTAACCCAAAACATTCAGTACTTC
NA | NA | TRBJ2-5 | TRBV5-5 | CASSLAGTGETQYF | TGTGCCAGCAGCTTGGCCGGTACGGGGGAGACCCAGTACTTC
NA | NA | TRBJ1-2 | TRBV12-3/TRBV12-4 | CASSLVVESDGYTF | TGTGCCAGCAGTTTAGTCGTCGAGTCGGATGGCTACACCTTC